This TCR beta chain is drawn from a study of blood T cell repertoires in COVID-19. About the study: Both acute and convalescent COVID-19 samples were obtained from the United States, Italy and Spain. Sources were T cells, B-cell-depleted T cells, or PBMCs; the material itself was cDNA or gDNA.

CDR3 length: 15 amino acids. Looked up from germline, CDR1 is LNHDA and CDR2 is SQIVND (reference sequence). J gave up 5 bases and V 1 base, and 5 bases lay outside the gene matches. Per the original methods: Amplification from reference gene primers served as the basis for estimated nucleated cell counts. TCRdb's copy holds only in-frame clones and misses some; the assay was immunoSEQ multiplex PCR. That table gives V, J and clone size, and the DNA gave D and trimming. Altogether a few hundred thousand clones are present, 80% to 90% being singletons, with the ten largest covering less than 3.5%. This clone was observed a few times.

This receptor was obtained from a man between 50 and 59 years old with active or convalescent COVID-19. The source material was peripheral blood. The V and J genes are TRBV19 and TRBJ2-7; TRBD2 agrees at 10 bases. As DNA, the CDR3 is TGTGCCAGTAGTATAGGAGGGACTAGCGCAGACGAGCAGTACTTC. It specifies CASSIGGTSADEQYF.